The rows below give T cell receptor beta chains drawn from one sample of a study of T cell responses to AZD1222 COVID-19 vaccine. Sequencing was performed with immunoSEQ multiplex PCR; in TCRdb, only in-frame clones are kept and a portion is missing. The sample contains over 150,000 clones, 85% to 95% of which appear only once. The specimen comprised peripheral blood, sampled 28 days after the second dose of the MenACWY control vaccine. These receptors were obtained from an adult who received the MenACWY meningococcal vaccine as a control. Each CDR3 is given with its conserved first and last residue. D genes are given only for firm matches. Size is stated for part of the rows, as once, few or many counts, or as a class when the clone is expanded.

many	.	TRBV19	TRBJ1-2	CASRKGENYGYTF	TGTGCCAGTAGAAAGGGAGAAAACTATGGCTACACCTTC
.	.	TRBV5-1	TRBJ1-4	CASSLLRGRGSNEKLFF	TGCGCCAGCAGCTTGTTGCGTGGGAGGGGCTCTAATGAAAAACTGTTTTTT
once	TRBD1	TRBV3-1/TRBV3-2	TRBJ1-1	CASSQRQGGAEAFF	TGTGCCAGCAGCCAGCGACAGGGTGGGGCTGAAGCTTTCTTT
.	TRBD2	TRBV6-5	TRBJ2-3	CASSYWTSGEDTQYF	TGTGCCAGCAGTTACTGGACTAGCGGGGAAGATACGCAGTATTTT
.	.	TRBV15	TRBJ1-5	CATSRAGTLTEPQHF	TGTGCCACCAGCAGAGCCGGGACCTTAACGGAGCCCCAGCATTTT
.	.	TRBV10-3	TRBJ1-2	CAVTAESNYGYTF	TGTGCTGTGACAGCGGAGTCTAACTATGGCTACACCTTC
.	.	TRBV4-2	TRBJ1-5	CASSQESLGNQPQHF	TGTGCCAGCAGCCAAGAATCCTTGGGCAATCAGCCCCAGCATTTT
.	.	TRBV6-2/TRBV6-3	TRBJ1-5	CASSYFSGQPQHF	TGTGCCAGCAGTTACTTCAGTGGTCAGCCCCAGCATTTT
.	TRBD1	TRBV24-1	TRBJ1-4	CATSEGGQFNEKLFF	TGTGCCACCAGTGAGGGGGGACAGTTTAATGAAAAACTGTTTTTT
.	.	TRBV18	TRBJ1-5	CASSPTVGDNQPQHF	TGTGCCAGCTCACCTACGGTGGGGGACAATCAGCCCCAGCATTTT
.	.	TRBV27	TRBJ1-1	CASSLSIVLGEAFF	TGTGCCAGCAGTTTATCGATAGTACTAGGCGAAGCTTTCTTT
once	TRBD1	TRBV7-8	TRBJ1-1	CASSFPGQGALNTEAFF	TGTGCCAGCAGCTTCCCGGGACAGGGGGCCTTGAACACTGAAGCTTTCTTT
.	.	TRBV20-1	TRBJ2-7	CSAPDPYEQYF	TGCAGTGCTCCAGACCCCTACGAGCAGTACTTC
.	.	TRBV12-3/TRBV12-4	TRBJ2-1	CASSLSRRYEQFF	TGTGCCAGCAGTTTGTCGAGACGGTATGAGCAGTTCTTC
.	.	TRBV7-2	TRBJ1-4	CASSLSGQGREKLFF	TGTGCCAGCAGCCTTAGCGGTCAGGGCCGGGAAAAACTGTTTTTT
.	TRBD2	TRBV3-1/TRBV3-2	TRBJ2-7	CASSLTSGGYEQYF	TGTGCCAGCAGCTTGACTAGCGGGGGGTACGAGCAGTACTTC